The 21 T cell receptor beta chains presented below share a single source sample, sequenced in a study of cytomegalovirus exposure and HLA in healthy donors. Researchers ran the PCR with 60 Vbeta and 13 Jbeta primers. Profiling relied on immunoSEQ multiplex PCR, and the TCRdb table lists in-frame clones only, not all of them. The data show some 130,000 clones, under 10% seen once. Sample: PBMCs. These receptors were collected from a middle-aged woman in good health and CMV-seropositive.

V gene TRBV6-5 combines with J gene TRBJ2-6; 7 bases are a match to TRBD2. V lost 2 bases, J lost 4 bases, and 2 bases stayed unmatched. Germline-derived CDR1 and CDR2 are MNHEY and SVGAGI. The CDR3 covers 15 residues. The CDR3 DNA is TGTGCCAGCAGTTACGGGCGGGGGGGGGCCAACGTCCTGACTTTC. It specifies CASSYGRGGANVLTF.

This clone was seen a handful of times. The CDR3, as DNA: TGTGCCAGCAGTTCTTTAGAGATGGGGGCCAGTAGACCCCTCCACTTT. Its protein product is CASSSLEMGASRPLHF. The chain joins TRBV27 to TRBJ1-6; D might be TRBD1 (6 bases). Germline V gene data show CDR1 as MNHEY and CDR2 as SMNVEV (reference sequence). The V gene lost 4 bases and the J gene lost 12 bases, with 22 bases spanning the gap. The CDR3 is 16 amino acids.

The rearrangement links TRBV19 to TRBJ1-2; D gene unclear. This CDR3 is built from 12 residues. Trimming stripped 6 bases from V and 4 bases from J, with 9 bases between. Germline V lookup: CDR1 LNHDA, CDR2 SQIVND (reference sequence). This CDR3 reads CASSERSYGYTF. DNA for the CDR3: TGTGCCAGTAGCGAGAGGTCCTATGGCTACACCTTC. Filled out from reference TRBV19 and TRBJ1-2, the complete variable domain reads DGGITQSPKYLFRKEGQNVTLSCEQNLNHDAMYWYRQDPGQGLRLIYYSQIVNDFQKGDIAEGYSVSREKKESFPLTVTSAQKNPTAFYLCASSERSYGYTFGSGTRLTVV.

The chain carries TRBV7-2 and TRBJ2-7; TRBD2 aligns across 9 bases. The CDR3 loop spans 15 amino acids. CDR1 is SGHTA, CDR2 FQGNSA, per germline. V shed 3 bases, J shed 7 bases, and the junction held 10 bases outside the gene matches. CDR3 coding DNA: TGTGCCAGCAGCTTGTCGGGACTAGCAATCCATGAGCAGTACTTC. Translating gives CASSLSGLAIHEQYF.

The rearrangement joins TRBV18 to TRBJ2-5; possible D gene TRBD2, 5 bases. The J call is doubtful: the DNA matches TRBJ2-7 better. This CDR3 has 14 amino acids. The germline gives CDR1 KGHSH, CDR2 LQKENI. The CDR3 loop is CASSPIGSPYEQYF. For the CDR3, the DNA is TGTGCCAGCTCCCCGATAGGGAGCCCCTACGAGCAGTACTTC.

The V gene is TRBV29-1, the J gene TRBJ1-2; perhaps TRBD1 as D (5 bases). Germline CDR1 is SQVTM and CDR2 is ANQGSEA. V lost 7 bases to trimming and J lost 3 bases, with 24 bases between them. The CDR3 is 16 amino acids. The CDR3 here is CSAEPWEGPKDYGYTF. In DNA, the CDR3 is TGCAGCGCGGAGCCCTGGGAGGGGCCCAAAGACTATGGCTACACCTTC.

The CDR3 DNA reads as TGTGCCAGCAGCGCCGACAGGTTAGGGACAGATACGCAGTATTTT. It encodes CASSADRLGTDTQYF. The rearrangement links TRBV5-4 to TRBJ2-3, with a tentative D call TRBD1 (6 bases). V was cut by 4 bases and J by 3 bases, with 15 bases left in between. The germline gives CDR1 SGHNT, CDR2 YYREEE (reference sequence). The CDR3 has 15 residues.

This clone was detected only a few times. Within the sample, other DNA sequences also encode this same CDR3. The rearrangement links TRBV29-1 to TRBJ1-2; 7 bases align to TRBD1. Germline V CDR1 and CDR2: SQVTM, ANQGSEA. The CDR3 length is 12 residues. V gave up 2 bases and J gave up 8 bases; unmatched junction bases: 5. In DNA form, the CDR3 reads TGCAGCGTTGAACGACAGGGACACGGCTACACCTTC. Its protein product is CSVERQGHGYTF.

The rearrangement joins TRBV6-1 to TRBJ2-3; D might be TRBD2 (5 bases). The CDR3 has 14 amino acids. V dropped 9 bases and J dropped 2 bases, with 15 bases sitting between them. Looked up from germline, CDR1 is MNHNS and CDR2 is SASEGT. CDR3 protein: CASQDFLYTDTQYF. CDR3 coding DNA: TGTGCCAGTCAGGACTTTCTATACACAGATACGCAGTATTTT.

V is TRBV5-6 and J is TRBJ1-3; 7 nucleotides match TRBD1. In germline, CDR1 is SGHDT, CDR2 YYEEEE. V trimming: 1 base; J trimming: 2 bases; junction bases outside the gene matches: 0. The CDR3 runs to 14 residues. The CDR3, as DNA: TGTGCCAGCAGCTTGACAGGGGCTGGAAACACCATATATTTT. It translates to CASSLTGAGNTIYF.

The chain joins TRBV6-1 to TRBJ2-4; D uncertain. Trimming cost V 1 base and J 6 bases, with 10 bases left between them. Germline assignment: CDR1 MNHNS and CDR2 SASEGT. CDR3 size: 14 residues. The CDR3 DNA follows: TGTGCCAGCAGTGAAGTCGGTCGGAGAAACATTCAGTACTTC. Amino acid sequence: CASSEVGRRNIQYF.

The chain has TRBV2 and TRBJ2-5, with 14 bases lining up with TRBD2. The V gene end was trimmed by 4 bases and the J gene end by 7 bases; junction bases not matched to a gene: 5. CDR3 size: 15 residues. Germline CDR1 and CDR2: SNHLY and FYNNEI. The CDR3 coding sequence is TGTGCCAGCAGTGGAAGGACTAGCGGGGGGCTGACCCAGTACTTC. Amino acids: CASSGRTSGGLTQYF.

The V gene is TRBV5-4, the J gene TRBJ2-1; tentatively, D is TRBD2 (7 bases). This CDR3 has 15 residues. CDR1 is SGHNT and CDR2 is YYREEE in the germline V gene (reference sequence). V lost 1 base and J lost 6, with 14 bases in between. The CDR3 DNA follows: TGTGCCAGCAGCTTGCCAGGGGAGGGTCGCAATGAGCAGTTCTTC. It specifies CASSLPGEGRNEQFF.

The chain has TRBV5-6 and TRBJ2-7; D is uncertain. CDR1 SGHDT and CDR2 YYEEEE come from the germline V gene. This CDR3 spans 13 amino acids. Trimming stripped 4 bases from V and 6 bases from J, with 14 bases between. This CDR3 is CASSAAAISEQYF. The CDR3 bases are TGTGCCAGCAGCGCCGCGGCTATTTCCGAGCAGTACTTC. Looking up the rest from reference TRBV5-6 and TRBJ2-7 gives the full variable domain: DAGVTQSPTHLIKTRGQQVTLRCSPKSGHDTVSWYQQALGQGPQFIFQYYEEEERQRGNFPDRFSGHQFPNYSSELNVNALLLGDSALYLCASSAAAISEQYFGPGTRLTVT.

In this sample, this clone turned up a few times. The V and J genes are TRBV7-6 and TRBJ2-1, with 7 bases fitting TRBD1. Germline CDR1 and CDR2: SGHVS and FNYEAQ. J gave up 2 bases and V 0 bases, and 4 bases lay outside the gene matches. The CDR3 covers 16 residues. The CDR3 region is CASSLATGIPYNEQFF. The CDR3 bases are TGTGCCAGCAGCTTAGCGACAGGGATTCCCTACAATGAGCAGTTCTTC.

The chain carries TRBV29-1 and TRBJ1-1; no clear D. CDR3 length: 13 amino acids. Per the germline V gene, CDR1 is SQVTM and CDR2 is ANQGSEA. V was shortened by 2 bases and J by 0 bases, with 7 bases between the two germline ends. CDR3 in DNA: TGCAGCGTTGAACAAGGAGTGAACACTGAAGCTTTCTTT. Translating gives CSVEQGVNTEAFF.

The sample holds a few counts of this clone. The chain combines TRBV6-5 with TRBJ2-7, with TRBD1 identical over 7 bases. The CDR3 loop spans 13 amino acids. V lost 2 bases, J lost 3 bases, and 1 base stayed unmatched. Germline CDR1 is MNHEY and CDR2 is SVGAGI. CDR3 nucleotide sequence: TGTGCCAGCAGTTACCGGGACAGCTACGAGCAGTACTTC. Translation: CASSYRDSYEQYF.

Only a few counts were recorded for this clone. V is TRBV7-5 and J is TRBJ2-1; TRBD2, as called in the table, went unchecked against the DNA. TRBV7-5 is deemed a pseudogene. The CDR3 loop spans 11 amino acids. The CDR3 bases are TGTGTCAGAAGAGAGAACAATGAGCAGTTCTTC. The encoded protein is CVRRENNEQFF.

A single count supports this clone. Distinct nucleotide sequences in the sample also encode this CDR3. The gene calls are TRBV6-1 and TRBJ1-3; D call uncertain. V lost 8 bases, J lost 3 bases, and 14 bases lay in between. CDR3 length: 14 residues. Germline V gene sequence: CDR1 MNHNS, CDR2 SASEGT. CDR3 bases: TGTGCCAGCGGAGGGTCTGGAAGTGGAAACACCATATATTTT. Translating it yields CASGGSGSGNTIYF.

This clone was observed a few times. This rearrangement joins TRBV7-6 to TRBJ2-3; D possibly corresponds to TRBD2 (5 bases). The CDR3 sequence is 16 residues long. The germline V gene has CDR1 SGHVS and CDR2 FNYEAQ. The V and J ends lost 0 bases and 0 bases respectively, with 10 bases between them. The CDR3 region is CASSLAGLISTDTQYF. Written as DNA, the CDR3 is TGTGCCAGCAGCTTAGCAGGACTCATCAGCACAGATACGCAGTATTTT.

This clone was counted a few times. The chain recombines TRBV4-2 with TRBJ2-5; no reliable D call. There are 12 residues in the CDR3. Germline CDR1 is LGHNA and CDR2 is YNFKEQ. V was clipped by 4 bases and J by 4 bases, with 7 bases between them. The CDR3 is CASSPDRETQYF. Here the CDR3 DNA reads TGTGCCAGCAGCCCCGATAGAGAGACCCAGTACTTC.